Listed below are T cell receptor beta chains from one sample, sequenced in a study of T cell clonotyping in hematopoietic cell transplantation. TCRdb's copy holds only in-frame clones and misses some; the assay was immunoSEQ multiplex PCR. There are 30,000 to 45,000 clones in the sample; over 75% occur only once, and just under 2% lies in the top ten. The source material was peripheral blood mononuclear cells. These receptors all come from a woman aged 35 to 49 in good health. Some clones in this sample may be carry-over from other donors' samples. Both conserved end residues are part of each CDR3. The D gene is left open where the match is weak. The size entry is marked missing in some rows and otherwise reads once, few, many or a size class.

v_gene,d_gene,j_gene,abundance,CDR3aa,CDR3nt
TRBV7-3,-,TRBJ2-7,-,CASSLNPRDEQYF,TGTGCCAGCAGCTTAAACCCTAGGGACGAGCAGTACTTC
TRBV28,TRBD2,TRBJ2-1,-,CASSLPSGAYNEQFF,TGTGCCAGCAGTTTACCTAGCGGAGCCTACAATGAGCAGTTCTTC
TRBV4-3,-,TRBJ2-2,-,CASSPEPLNTGELFF,TGCGCCAGCAGCCCCGAGCCTTTGAACACCGGGGAGCTGTTTTTT
TRBV4-3,TRBD2,TRBJ2-5,-,CASSVLAGETQYF,TGCGCCAGCAGCGTACTAGCGGGAGAGACCCAGTACTTC
TRBV6-5,-,TRBJ1-5,-,CASREIGQPQHF,TGTGCCAGCAGAGAGATTGGGCAGCCCCAGCACTTT
TRBV5-4,-,TRBJ1-5,-,CASSSLARSNQPQHF,TGTGCCAGCAGCTCACTGGCGCGGAGCAATCAGCCCCAGCATTTT
TRBV4-2,TRBD1,TRBJ2-3,-,CASSPGGGSTDTQYF,TGTGCCAGCAGCCCAGGGGGCGGAAGCACAGATACGCAGTATTTT
TRBV6-5,TRBD2,TRBJ2-1,-,CASSLYSGRMNEQFF,TGTGCCAGCAGTTTGTATAGCGGGAGGATGAATGAGCAGTTCTTC
TRBV29-1,-,TRBJ2-7,-,CSVVEGHEQYF,TGCAGCGTTGTTGAGGGCCACGAGCAGTACTTC
TRBV5-1,TRBD2,TRBJ2-1,-,CASSLDSLISSGTYNEQFF,TGCGCCAGCAGCTTGGATTCCCTTATTTCTAGCGGGACCTACAATGAGCAGTTCTTC
TRBV7-8,TRBD2,TRBJ2-7,-,CASSLASGRGGEQYF,TGTGCCAGCAGCTTAGCTAGCGGGCGGGGAGGGGAGCAGTACTTC
TRBV4-2,TRBD1,TRBJ1-2,-,CASSPRGDSANYGYTF,TGTGCCAGCAGCCCGCGTGGGGACAGCGCAAACTATGGCTACACCTTC
TRBV28,-,TRBJ1-5,-,CASSLSGGAGQPQHF,TGTGCCAGCAGTTTATCTGGGGGCGCGGGCCAGCCCCAGCATTTT
TRBV19,-,TRBJ1-1,-,CASRGTNTEAFF,TGTGCCAGTAGGGGGACGAACACTGAAGCTTTCTTT
TRBV9,-,TRBJ2-7,few,CASSAGTPFYEQYF,TGTGCCAGCAGCGCCGGGACACCTTTCTACGAGCAGTACTTC
TRBV5-1,-,TRBJ1-1,-,CASSLLPGNTEAFF,TGCGCCAGCAGTCTCCTCCCCGGGAACACTGAAGCTTTCTTT
TRBV7-9,-,TRBJ2-7,few,CASSSNEQYF,TGTGCCAGCAGCTCCAACGAGCAGTACTTC
TRBV19,-,TRBJ1-1,-,CASRNEGDEVAFF,TGTGCCAGTAGGAACGAGGGCGACGAAGTGGCTTTCTTT
TRBV7-8,-,TRBJ1-5,-,CASSLVRGRYQPQHF,TGTGCCAGCAGCTTAGTACGAGGACGGTATCAGCCCCAGCATTTT
TRBV11-1,-,TRBJ1-2,-,CASSAEGGVYGYTF,TGTGCCAGCAGCGCAGAGGGTGGCGTCTATGGCTACACCTTC
TRBV14,-,TRBJ1-2,-,CASSQGQDPWGYTF,TGTGCCAGCAGCCAAGGGCAGGACCCTTGGGGCTACACCTTC
TRBV5-1,TRBD1,TRBJ2-2,-,CASSWGQGTITGELFF,TGCGCCAGCAGCTGGGGACAGGGTACGATCACCGGGGAGCTGTTTTTT
TRBV4-1,-,TRBJ1-1,-,CASSQVVLRGYTEAFF,TGCGCCAGCAGCCAAGTAGTATTAAGGGGGTACACTGAAGCTTTCTTT
TRBV30,-,TRBJ1-5,-,CAWSDGGPQHF,TGTGCCTGGAGCGACGGGGGGCCCCAGCATTTT
TRBV7-2,-,TRBJ2-3,-,CASSFIATDTQYF,TGTGCCAGCAGCTTTATCGCTACAGATACGCAGTATTTT
TRBV5-1,-,TRBJ2-3,once,CACKQEFGTDTQYF,TGCGCCTGCAAACAGGAGTTCGGCACAGATACGCAGTATTTT
TRBV11-2,TRBD2,TRBJ2-3,few,CASSLLSGGRPDTQYF,TGTGCCAGCAGCTTGTTATCGGGAGGGCGCCCAGATACGCAGTATTTT
TRBV4-3,-,TRBJ2-5,-,CASSQERSVETQYF,TGCGCCAGCAGCCAAGAAAGGAGTGTGGAGACCCAGTACTTC
TRBV29-1,TRBD1,TRBJ1-1,-,CSVDRGDTEAFF,TGCAGCGTTGACAGGGGGGACACTGAAGCTTTCTTT
TRBV19,TRBD1,TRBJ1-5,-,CASSRDRDRGQPQHF,TGTGCCAGTAGTCGGGACCGGGACAGGGGACAGCCCCAGCATTTT
TRBV10-3,-,TRBJ2-1,-,CATRDSTSSNEQFF,TGTGCCACCCGAGACTCAACGTCGTCGAATGAGCAGTTCTTC
TRBV9,-,TRBJ2-5,-,CASSQQGSEETQYF,TGTGCCAGCAGCCAACAGGGCTCGGAAGAGACCCAGTACTTC
TRBV28,-,TRBJ1-4,-,CASSLGVGVGGEKLFF,TGTGCCAGCAGTTTGGGCGTGGGGGTGGGTGGTGAAAAACTGTTTTTT
TRBV29-1,-,TRBJ1-4,-,CSVWGRANEKLFF,TGCAGCGTTTGGGGCAGGGCTAATGAAAAACTGTTTTTT
TRBV11-2,TRBD1,TRBJ2-1,-,CASSRRGAGGRYNEQFF,TGTGCCAGCAGCCGGCGAGGGGCAGGGGGAAGATACAATGAGCAGTTCTTC
TRBV28,TRBD1,TRBJ1-2,once,CASSSSETGTDGYTF,TGTGCCAGCAGTTCCTCCGAGACAGGGACAGATGGCTACACCTTC
TRBV9,TRBD2,TRBJ2-1,-,CASSDQRGNSYNEQFF,TGTGCCAGCAGCGATCAGCGGGGCAACTCCTACAATGAGCAGTTCTTC
TRBV5-1,TRBD1,TRBJ1-1,-,CASSSQGQKNTEAFF,TGCGCCAGCAGCTCGCAGGGACAGAAGAACACTGAAGCTTTCTTT
TRBV5-1,-,TRBJ2-2,-,CASSYAGNTGELFF,TGCGCCAGCAGTTACGCAGGGAACACCGGGGAGCTGTTTTTT
TRBV6-5,TRBD2,TRBJ2-7,-,CASGLAGGRYEQYF,TGTGCCAGCGGACTAGCGGGAGGGAGGTACGAGCAGTACTTC
TRBV29-1,TRBD1,TRBJ2-7,-,CSVATGGTSSYEQYF,TGCAGCGTTGCTACAGGGGGAACAAGCTCCTACGAGCAGTACTTC
TRBV19,-,TRBJ1-2,-,CASTFGGRPYYGYTF,TGTGCCAGTACCTTCGGGGGGAGGCCCTACTATGGCTACACCTTC
TRBV5-1,TRBD1,TRBJ2-5,-,CASSEPGQGGETQYF,TGCGCCAGCAGTGAACCGGGACAGGGAGGAGAGACCCAGTACTTC
TRBV30,TRBD1,TRBJ1-5,few,CAWSLQTGLGGYSNQPQHF,TGTGCCTGGAGTTTACAGACAGGGCTAGGAGGTTATAGCAATCAGCCCCAGCATTTT
TRBV6-4,-,TRBJ2-2,once,CASRRLQGAGELFF,TGTGCCAGCAGAAGACTCCAGGGCGCCGGGGAGCTGTTTTTT
TRBV28,-,TRBJ1-2,once,CASGAMSEVDGYTF,TGTGCCAGCGGTGCCATGTCTGAGGTTGATGGCTACACCTTC
TRBV30,-,TRBJ1-1,-,CAWSVNRKNTEAFF,TGTGCCTGGAGTGTGAACAGAAAGAACACTGAAGCTTTCTTT
TRBV30,-,TRBJ1-1,-,CAWSGRPPAGTEAFF,TGTGCCTGGAGTGGACGGCCTCCGGCAGGGACTGAAGCTTTCTTT
TRBV27,-,TRBJ2-2,-,CASSSPRGNTGELFF,TGTGCCAGCAGTTCCCCAAGGGGTAACACCGGGGAGCTGTTTTTT
TRBV28,-,TRBJ2-7,-,CASRDSVTYEQYF,TGTGCCAGTCGTGACAGTGTGACCTACGAGCAGTACTTC
TRBV5-5,-,TRBJ2-7,-,CASSSVGRGPGGEQYF,TGTGCCAGCAGCTCAGTTGGCAGGGGCCCTGGGGGCGAGCAGTACTTC
TRBV30,-,TRBJ1-1,-,CAWSGAEDEAFF,TGTGCCTGGAGTGGAGCAGAAGACGAAGCTTTCTTT
TRBV11-1,-,TRBJ2-1,-,CASSQQGTDNEQFF,TGTGCCAGCAGCCAACAGGGCACCGACAATGAGCAGTTCTTC